These 23 T cell receptor beta chains came from one sample sequenced in a study of CD8+ T cells in alopecia areata. The treatment was: oral pan-JAK inhibitor, 5-10 mg twice daily. It was cDNA, reverse transcribed from extracted RNA, that served as the sequencing template. Sequencing used immunoSEQ multiplex PCR; TCRdb keeps in-frame clones, though not all of them. The sample records 90,000 to 120,000 clones, roughly 84% being singletons. The sample was CD8+ T cells sorted from blood, taken at week 24, from a patient treated with tofacitinib. These receptors were collected from a human donor with alopecia areata.

The chain links TRBV29-1 to TRBJ2-5; the match to TRBD2 covers 7 bases. Germline CDR1 is SQVTM and CDR2 is ANQGSEA. The V segment lost 4 bases and the J segment 4 bases; nucleotides outside the gene matches: 6. This CDR3 has 13 amino acids. In DNA, the CDR3 is TGCAGCGTTGTTGGGGGGGTGGGAGAGACCCAGTACTTC. Protein product: CSVVGGVGETQYF.

The genes are TRBV4-1 and TRBJ2-7, with a possible D match to TRBD1 (5 bases). Germline V gene sequence: CDR1 MGHRA, CDR2 YSYEKL. The CDR3 consists of 11 residues. Trimming left V 5 bases short and J 7 bases short, with 9 bases between. In DNA, the CDR3 is TGCGCCAGCAGCGGGGCGAGGGAGCAGTACTTC. This encodes CASSGAREQYF.

The chain couples TRBV9 to TRBJ2-3; the D gene could be TRBD1 or TRBD2 (5 bases each). Trimming shortened V by 3 bases and J by 0 bases, and 11 bases separated the two germline ends. The CDR3 has 15 amino acids. Germline V gene lookup returns CDR1 SGDLS and CDR2 YYNGEE. CDR3 DNA sequence: TGTGCCAGCAGCGGAGGGGCCCCAAGCACAGATACGCAGTATTTT. It is translated as CASSGGAPSTDTQYF.

This chain connects TRBV13 to TRBJ1-5; 8 bases map to TRBD1. The CDR3 length is 15 residues. The germline V gene has CDR1 PRHDT and CDR2 FYEKMQ (reference sequence). V shed 4 bases, J shed 2 bases, and the junction held 4 bases outside the gene matches. The CDR3: CASSYGQGGNQPQHF. The CDR3 region has the DNA TGTGCCAGCAGCTACGGACAGGGCGGCAATCAGCCCCAGCATTTT.

The CDR3 region is CASSEGDDETQYF. Written as DNA, the CDR3 is TGTGCCAGCAGTGAGGGGGACGATGAGACCCAGTACTTC. The V gene is TRBV2, the J gene TRBJ2-5; TRBD1 or TRBD2 may be the D gene (5 bases each). Germline-derived CDR1 and CDR2 are SNHLY and FYNNEI. The CDR3 covers 13 residues. V lost 3 bases and J lost 5, with 10 bases in between.

As to this clone: The sample carries other DNA sequences with the same CDR3. This sequence joins TRBV6-5 and TRBJ2-7, with D possibly TRBD1 on 5 matching bases. The CDR3 loop spans 15 amino acids. V gave up 0 bases and J gave up 0 bases, with 9 bases separating them. Germline-derived CDR1 and CDR2 are MNHEY and SVGAGI. The CDR3 DNA follows: TGTGCCAGCAGTTACTCGACAGCCAGCTCCTACGAGCAGTACTTC. The encoded protein is CASSYSTASSYEQYF.

V gene TRBV7-9 combines with J gene TRBJ1-4; TRBD1 matches at 7 bases. Germline V gene lookup returns CDR1 SEHNR and CDR2 FQNEAQ (reference sequence). The CDR3 is made up of 13 amino acids. The J segment lost 3 bases and the V segment lost 8 bases, leaving 3 bases of the junction unmatched. As DNA, the CDR3 is TGTGCCAGCGCTGGGACAGCTAATGAAAAACTGTTTTTT. Translating gives CASAGTANEKLFF. The full variable domain, completed using reference TRBV7-9 and TRBJ1-4, is DTGVSQNPRHKITKRGQNVTFRCDPISEHNRLYWYRQTLGQGPEFLTYFQNEAQLEKSRLLSDRFSAERPKGSFSTLEIQRTEQGDSAMYLCASAGTANEKLFFGSGTQLSVL.

V usage is TRBV29-1 and J usage is TRBJ2-7; no reliable D call. Trimming shortened V by 0 bases and J by 4 bases, and 7 bases separated the two germline ends. CDR3 length equals 12 residues. The germline CDR1 and CDR2 sequences are SQVTM and ANQGSEA. The CDR3 DNA sequence: TGCAGCGTTGAAGATCGCTGGTACGAGCAGTACTTC. Translating gives CSVEDRWYEQYF.

The chain carries TRBV27 and TRBJ2-3, with unresolved D. The CDR3 covers 14 residues. The germline gives CDR1 MNHEY, CDR2 SMNVEV (reference sequence). V shed 8 bases and J shed 4 bases, with 16 bases lying between them. The CDR3 DNA reads as TGTGCCAGCCTAAAGGTGGGCTCCGCAGATACGCAGTATTTT. Its protein is CASLKVGSADTQYF.

This rearrangement joins TRBV4-2 to TRBJ2-7; a weak D match, TRBD2 (5 bases). This CDR3 has 16 amino acids. The germline V gene has CDR1 LGHNA and CDR2 YNFKEQ. V shed 0 bases and J shed 3 bases, with 15 bases lying between them. The CDR3 DNA is TGTGCCAGCAGCCAAGAGATGTCCGGGATAGGCTACGAGCAGTACTTC. It codes for CASSQEMSGIGYEQYF.

The rearrangement links TRBV7-2 to TRBJ2-3, with D tentatively TRBD2 (6 bases). This CDR3 contains 14 residues. Trimming cost V 1 base and J 5 bases, with 10 bases left between them. Germline CDR1 SGHTA, CDR2 FQGNSA. Written as DNA, the CDR3 is TGTGCCAGCAGCTTAGAGAGTAGCGGAGATACGCAGTATTTT. This translates into CASSLESSGDTQYF. Supplemented by reference TRBV7-2 and TRBJ2-3, the full variable domain reads GAGVSQSPSNKVTEKGKDVELRCDPISGHTALYWYRQSLGQGLEFLIYFQGNSAPDKSGLPSDRFSAERTGGSVSTLTIQRTQQEDSAVYLCASSLESSGDTQYFGPGTRLTVL.

A single count supports this clone. The rearrangement uses TRBV27 and TRBJ2-3; TRBD2 aligns across 9 bases. J lost 3 bases, V lost 3 bases, and 7 bases had no gene match. This CDR3 has 16 residues. The germline V gene encodes CDR1 MNHEY and CDR2 SMNVEV (reference sequence). The CDR3 DNA reads as TGTGCCAGCAGTTTCGCCAGCGGGGGGTTGACAGATACGCAGTATTTT. Its protein is CASSFASGGLTDTQYF.

The chain combines TRBV7-9 with TRBJ1-5, with 8 bases fitting TRBD1. This CDR3 comprises 17 residues. The germline gives CDR1 SEHNR, CDR2 FQNEAQ (reference sequence). Trimming took 5 bases from V and 0 from J; bases not matched to a gene: 9. Written as DNA, the CDR3 is TGTGCCAGCAGCCCAACAGGGGGACCATATAGCAATCAGCCCCAGCATTTT. Its translation: CASSPTGGPYSNQPQHF.

This clone was detected once. The chain carries TRBV4-1 and TRBJ2-5; TRBD1 might be the D (5 bases). Germline loops: CDR1 MGHRA, CDR2 YSYEKL. This CDR3 is 14 amino acids long. Trimming shortened V by 1 base and J by 5 bases, and 11 bases separated the two germline ends. This CDR3 is CASSQGQGGETQYF. DNA of the CDR3: TGCGCCAGCAGCCAAGGCCAGGGCGGTGAGACCCAGTACTTC.

The rearrangement links TRBV25-1 to TRBJ1-2, with D perhaps matching TRBD1 (5 bases). Germline V lookup: CDR1 MGHDK, CDR2 SYGVNS. V was pared by 4 bases and J by 6 bases, with 18 bases between. The CDR3 has 15 residues. Written as DNA, the CDR3 is TGTGCCAGCAGTGGCGGGACGGATCGGAGTGATGGCTACACCTTC. It encodes CASSGGTDRSDGYTF.

The chain has TRBV9 and TRBJ2-6; D not certain. Germline lookup yields CDR1 SGDLS and CDR2 YYNGEE. Trimming took 0 bases from V and 2 from J, leaving 3 bases between them. CDR3 length equals 14 residues. The CDR3 DNA reads TGTGCCAGCAGCGTAGGGGCTGGGGCCAACGTCCTGACTTTC. It codes for CASSVGAGANVLTF.

The CDR3 loop reads CASSLIPGGAAGELFF. Here the CDR3 DNA reads TGTGCCAGCAGCTTAATCCCCGGGGGGGCTGCCGGGGAGCTGTTTTTT. This chain uses TRBV7-9 with TRBJ2-2; 8 bases agree with TRBD2. From germline, CDR1 is SEHNR and CDR2 FQNEAQ (reference sequence). V was clipped by 2 bases and J by 6 bases; unmatched bases: 8. The CDR3 has 16 amino acids. Full variable domain (outside the CDR3, taken from reference TRBV7-9 and TRBJ2-2): DTGVSQNPRHKITKRGQNVTFRCDPISEHNRLYWYRQTLGQGPEFLTYFQNEAQLEKSRLLSDRFSAERPKGSFSTLEIQRTEQGDSAMYLCASSLIPGGAAGELFFGEGSRLTVL.

The gene calls are TRBV4-3 and TRBJ2-7; D gene ambiguous. This CDR3 has 15 amino acids. Trimming cost V 0 bases and J 2 bases, with 11 bases left between them. CDR1 and CDR2 (germline): LGHNA, YSLEER. CDR3 bases: TGCGCCAGCAGCCAAGAGGGTGGGCCAGCCTACGAGCAGTACTTC. This encodes CASSQEGGPAYEQYF.

The genes are TRBV4-3 and TRBJ1-4; 7 nucleotides align to TRBD1. V trimming: 0 bases; J trimming: 3 bases; junction bases outside the gene matches: 7. The CDR3 loop spans 17 amino acids. Germline V gene lookup returns CDR1 LGHNA and CDR2 YSLEER. The CDR3: CASSQEGVTGANEKLFF. The CDR3 coding sequence is TGCGCCAGCAGCCAAGAAGGGGTCACAGGGGCTAATGAAAAACTGTTTTTT.

The chain uses TRBV29-1 and TRBJ2-1, with 7 nucleotides matching TRBD1. The V and J ends lost 5 bases and 0 bases, in that order; junction bases with no gene match: 10. The CDR3 loop spans 16 amino acids. CDR1 SQVTM and CDR2 ANQGSEA come from the germline V gene. Written as DNA, the CDR3 is TGCAGCGTTCTCCCACAGGGGATGAGCTCCTACAATGAGCAGTTCTTC. It specifies CSVLPQGMSSYNEQFF.

This chain connects TRBV30 to TRBJ2-7; 9 bases are shared with TRBD1. Germline loops: CDR1 GTSNPN, CDR2 SVGIG (reference sequence). The CDR3 contains 11 residues. CDR3 in amino acids: CAQGALNEQYF. In nucleotides, the CDR3 is TGTGCACAGGGGGCTTTGAACGAGCAGTACTTC.

The chain recombines TRBV4-3 with TRBJ2-7, with D maybe TRBD1 (5 bases). From germline, CDR1 is LGHNA and CDR2 YSLEER. The V end was cut by 1 base, the J end by 3 bases, with 7 bases between. This CDR3 region has 13 residues. CDR3 bases: TGCGCCAGCAGCCAAGGACAGAACTACGAGCAGTACTTC. This gives the protein CASSQGQNYEQYF.

Only a few counts were recorded for this clone. This chain joins TRBV13 and TRBJ2-7, with a possible D match to TRBD1 (5 bases). The CDR3 consists of 12 residues. Germline V CDR1 and CDR2: PRHDT, FYEKMQ (reference sequence). V lost 5 bases to trimming and J lost 4 bases, with 9 bases between them. CDR3 in DNA: TGTGCCAGCAGCACTCAGGGTTACGAGCAGTACTTC. It yields the protein CASSTQGYEQYF.